This record looks at one TCR beta chain sequence and its context. This clonotype has a handful of counts. Its cognate antigen has yet to be identified. No much larger clonotype is one base removed from it; base qualities were not supplied. This sample was included in a study of blood T cells in healthy people across ages (dated by TCRdb to about 2015). In the study overall: In model experiments, template switching captured roughly one uniquely barcoded TCR beta cDNA molecule for every two T cells. To track age-related changes in TCR beta repertoire diversity, the study relied on deep sequencing normalized with unique cDNA molecular identifiers. To avoid experimental bias, donors of different ages were spread randomly across the sequencing lanes. Two additional independent replicas of 1 million unique cDNA reads from the same blood draw were analyzed for two donors (one aged 18 to 30 and one aged 80 or older). The donors were split into four age groups: young (average about 15 years), middle-aged (about 40), aged (roughly 60) and long-lived (under 85).

Systemically healthy Caucasian individuals from Russia, some 36 in total and aged about 6 to 90 years, were included as donors. Ten milliliters of peripheral blood were drawn from each donor into EDTA-treated Vacutainer tubes. Ficoll-Paque density-gradient centrifugation was used to isolate PBMCs, with at least 6 million obtained per sample. Trizol reagent was used to extract total RNA from PBMCs, with at least 5.5 micrograms per sample. Naive CD45RAhigh/CD27high T cell percentages were measured by flow cytometry on a PBMC aliquot from every donor. Results the study describes overall, beyond this receptor: Because donor CMV infection status was unknown, age-related changes in expanded clonotypes were potentially confounded. Observed TCR beta diversity per million T cells fell roughly linearly with age, and a significant reduction was already apparent by age roughly 40. There was a strong correlation between observed TCR beta diversity and the percentage of naive T cells measured by flow cytometry. Total diversity estimates from one million sequenced T cells were considered lower bounds and underestimates. The long-lived group showed more naive CD4+ T cells, fewer expanded clones and increased TCR diversity than the aged group, suggesting age selection. Since profiling was done on bulk unsorted PBMCs, naive and antigen-experienced compartments could not be conclusively compared.

The junction shows trimming of 5 bases on V and 4 bases on J, plus 11 bases between the germline ends. There are 13 amino acids in the CDR3, from cysteine to phenylalanine inclusive. The entry retains the CDR3 DNA only, 39 bases that are in frame from base 1. Libraries were made using 5' RACE. A second PCR of roughly 6 to 11 cycles was run with a J-beta primer mix and a sample-barcoded 5' primer. A unique molecular identifier was introduced onto each TCR beta cDNA molecule by a template-switch 5' adaptor carrying 12 random nucleotides. Each sample yielded at least 3 million CDR3-containing paired-end reads. The Mint cDNA synthesis kit, primed by a TRBC-specific oligonucleotide, was used to synthesize first-strand cDNA from all RNA. Following uracil-DNA glycosylase treatment, all cDNA underwent a first 18-cycle PCR with the universal primers M1SS and BC2_uni_R. The study's processing was this. Each sample was normalized by randomly selecting 1 million high-quality reads, each carrying a distinct molecular identifier. Reads sharing molecular identifiers were discarded rather than binned into consensus sequences. CDR3 identification, clonotype clustering and error correction used MiTCR with a Q25 quality threshold and the strictest error-elimination algorithm. A nonparametric unseen species model using Euler transformation provided a lower-bound estimate of total TCR beta diversity. The public reads were reprocessed in TCRdb via fastp at Q25 and MiXCR, keeping in-frame beta chains. One record per CDR3 amino acid sequence lists the most common genes and DNA. Here the V and J calls rest on TCRdb's processing, not on the authors' analysis. Across this sample there are 1.8 million or so distinct CDR3 sequences, with around 40% seen only once. Around 23% of the sample goes to the ten largest clones.

The clonotype originates from a human donor in good health. Specimen: blood. The chain was built from TRBV12-3 or TRBV12-4 and TRBJ1-2, and perhaps TRBD1 as D gene, on 5 matching bases. The encoded CDR3 is CASSPTGRYGYTF. The bases are TGTGCCAGCAGTCCAACAGGCCGCTATGGCTACACCTTC.